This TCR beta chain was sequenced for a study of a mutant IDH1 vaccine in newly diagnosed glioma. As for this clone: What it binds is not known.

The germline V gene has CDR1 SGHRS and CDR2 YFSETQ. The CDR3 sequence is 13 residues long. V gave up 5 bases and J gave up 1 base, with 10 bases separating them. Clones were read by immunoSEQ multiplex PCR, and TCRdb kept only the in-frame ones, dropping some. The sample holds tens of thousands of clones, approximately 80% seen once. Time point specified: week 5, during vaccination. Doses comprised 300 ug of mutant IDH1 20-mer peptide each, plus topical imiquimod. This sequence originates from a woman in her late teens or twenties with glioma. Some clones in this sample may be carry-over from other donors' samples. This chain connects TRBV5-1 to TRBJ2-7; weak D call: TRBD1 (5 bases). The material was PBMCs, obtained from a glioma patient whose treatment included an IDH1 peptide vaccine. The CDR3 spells CASRSDRSYEQYF. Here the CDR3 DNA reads TGCGCCAGCAGAAGTGACAGATCCTACGAGCAGTACTTC. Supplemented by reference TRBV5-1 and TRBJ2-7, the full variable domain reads KAGVTQTPRYLIKTRGQQVTLSCSPISGHRSVSWYQQTPGQGLQFLFEYFSETQRNKGNFPGRFSGRQFSNSRSEMNVSTLELGDSALYLCASRSDRSYEQYFGPGTRLTVT.